This TCR beta chain was profiled in a study of blood T cell repertoires in COVID-19. Study as a whole: Both acute and convalescent COVID-19 samples were obtained from the United States, Italy and Spain.

The CDR3 is 14 amino acids. CDR1 and CDR2 (germline): MDHEN, SYDVKM. V was clipped by 3 bases and J by 1 base, with 9 bases between them. In the authors' methods: Cell counts per sample came from amplifying reference gene primers. Using immunoSEQ multiplex PCR, the repertoire was profiled, and TCRdb retains in-frame clones only, with some absent. The D gene and trimming were derived from the DNA, and the V and J assignments and clone size from that table. Of roughly 84,000 clones in the sample, 75% are singletons; the top ten hold around 4.5%. This sequence originates from a woman between 45 and 65 years old with acute or convalescent COVID-19. This rearrangement joins TRBV28 to TRBJ1-2; D gene unclear. The sequenced material came from peripheral blood. CDR3 bases: TGTGCCAGCAGTTTCATTACAGTTAACTATGGCTACACCTTC. This sequence encodes CASSFITVNYGYTF.